This TCR beta chain was retrieved from a study of CD8+ T cells in alopecia areata. Documented treatment: oral pan-JAK inhibitor, 5-10 mg twice daily. Both peripheral blood and punch biopsies of lesional scalp skin were obtained from patients who had alopecia areata. The authors sorted CD4+ and CD8+ T cells from PBMCs. Isolated RNA was reverse transcribed into cDNA used as the sequencing template. Measured with immunoSEQ multiplex PCR; TCRdb has only the in-frame clones, and not every one. Here the sample spans approximately 45,000 clones, approximately 65% being singletons. With regard to this clone: Antigen: not known.

J was trimmed by 6 bases and V by 6 bases; bases with no gene match: 7. The CDR3 sequence is 13 residues long. The germline CDR1 and CDR2 sequences are SQVTM and ANQGSEA. Study-wide results and limits: Compared with normal scalp, lesional scalp had higher clonality and more expanded CD8+ clones.

V is TRBV29-1 and J is TRBJ2-1; 8 nucleotides match TRBD2. The receptor was derived from a human donor with alopecia areata. This sample comprised CD8+ T cells sorted from blood, obtained at week 4, from a patient treated with tofacitinib. The DNA for the CDR3 is TGCAGCGTCCGAGGACTAGCCAGCAATGAGCAGTTCTTC. Translated, it gives CSVRGLASNEQFF.